A selection of T cell receptor beta chains follows, all from one sample in a study of cytotoxic CD8 clonotypes in ibrutinib-treated CLL. TCRdb's table, derived via immunoSEQ multiplex PCR, lists solely in-frame clones and lacks some. The table lists 250,000 to 350,000 clones, roughly 76% of them singletons. The sequencing used PBMCs, collected at disease progression, from a patient treated with ibrutinib. These TCRs come from a human donor with chronic lymphocytic leukemia. Both conserved end residues are part of each CDR3. A D gene is named only where the DNA matches it firmly. The size of a clone is reported for some rows only, either as once, few or many, or as a class for expanded clones.

v_gene	abundance	d_gene	j_gene	CDR3nt	CDR3aa
TRBV14	few	.	TRBJ2-7	TGTGCCAGCAGCCCTGGGGGGTACGAGCAGTACTTC	CASSPGGYEQYF
TRBV25-1	.	.	TRBJ2-2	TGTGCCAGCAGTGATCCCCTTCAGGGCACCGGGGAGCTGTTTTTT	CASSDPLQGTGELFF
TRBV4-1	.	.	TRBJ1-2	TGCGCCAGCAGCCAAGTTGGGCACTTCGATAACTATGGCTACACCTTC	CASSQVGHFDNYGYTF
TRBV5-1	.	.	TRBJ1-1	TGCGCCAGCAGCTTGGGGCACAGGGAGAACACTGAAGCTTTCTTT	CASSLGHRENTEAFF
TRBV7-2	.	TRBD1	TRBJ1-5	TGTGCCAGCAGCTCAACAGGGGCTAGCAATCAGCCCCAGCATTTT	CASSSTGASNQPQHF
TRBV5-6	.	TRBD2	TRBJ2-4	TGTGCCAGCAGCTTGCTAGCGGTAAACATTCAGTACTTC	CASSLLAVNIQYF
TRBV6-6	.	TRBD2	TRBJ2-3	TGTGCCAGCAGTTACTTGGCGGGGGGGGCAGATACGCAGTATTTT	CASSYLAGGADTQYF
TRBV4-1	.	TRBD1	TRBJ1-1	TGCGCCAGCAGCCAAGGGGGGACAGTAGGAAACACTGAAGCTTTCTTT	CASSQGGTVGNTEAFF
TRBV10-3	.	.	TRBJ2-7	TGTGCCATCAGTGAGTCGGATGTCGAGCAGTACTTC	CAISESDVEQYF
TRBV5-8	few	.	TRBJ1-2	TGTGCCAGCAGCTTTTCCAGGATCGATGGCTACACCTTC	CASSFSRIDGYTF
TRBV19	.	TRBD1	TRBJ1-1	TGTGCCAGTAGTGGACAGGGGGCACACACTGAAGCTTTCTTT	CASSGQGAHTEAFF
TRBV18	few	TRBD2	TRBJ2-7	TGTGCCAGCTCACCGGGACTAGCATCCTACGAGCAGTACTTC	CASSPGLASYEQYF
TRBV2	once	.	TRBJ2-2	TGTGCCAGCAGTTTGGGTAGTGGGGAGCTGTTTTTT	CASSLGSGELFF
TRBV28	.	.	TRBJ2-7	TGTGCCAGCAGTTTAAGTATGGGGGACGAGCAGTACTTC	CASSLSMGDEQYF
TRBV7-9	.	.	TRBJ2-5	TGTGCCAGCAGCTCCCAAGAGACCCAGTACTTC	CASSSQETQYF
TRBV2	few	.	TRBJ2-2	TGTGCCAGCAGTGATAGGGCAGGGGCGATTTTCACCGGGGAGCTGTTTTTT	CASSDRAGAIFTGELFF
TRBV28	.	.	TRBJ2-1	TGTGCCAGCAGTTGGACTCCCGGAAAGCAGTTCTTC	CASSWTPGKQFF
TRBV5-1	.	.	TRBJ1-2	TGCGCCAGCAGCTTGGACCTCGAAGGCTACACCTTC	CASSLDLEGYTF
TRBV4-3	.	.	TRBJ2-7	TGCGCCAGCAGCCAAGATAGATCCTACGAGCAGTACTTC	CASSQDRSYEQYF
TRBV13	.	TRBD1	TRBJ1-2	TGTGCCAGCAGCTCCCGACAGGGAGGCTATGGCTACACCTTC	CASSSRQGGYGYTF
TRBV13	once	.	TRBJ2-7	TGTGCCAGCAGCCCCCAGGGTTACGAGCAGTACTTC	CASSPQGYEQYF